This TCR beta chain comes out of a study of blood T cells in healthy people across ages. The CDR3 contains 15 residues. V was clipped by 3 bases and J by 3 bases; unmatched bases: 3. CDR1 and CDR2 (germline): MNHNY, SVGAGI (reference sequence). A J-beta primer mix and a sample-barcoded 5' primer were used in a second PCR of roughly 7 to 12 cycles. TCRdb recomputed calls from the 5' RACE reads with MiXCR, one row per CDR3 protein. The sample comprises about 1.4 million distinct CDR3 sequences, approximately 63% of which are singletons, and over 6.5% rests with the top ten. Samples each had at least 5.5 micrograms of total RNA extracted.

The sequenced material came from blood. This receptor was obtained from a man aged 18 to 30 in good health. V gene TRBV6-6 combines with J gene TRBJ2-1; 9 bases are a match to TRBD2. CDR3 sequence: CASSYAGGHYNEQFF. The CDR3 coding sequence is TGTGCCAGCAGTTATGCGGGGGGGCACTACAATGAGCAGTTCTTC.